This T cell receptor (beta chain) was profiled in a study of T cell responses to AZD1222 COVID-19 vaccine. Details on this clone: Its antigen is not identified.

The CDR3 contains 14 residues. From germline, CDR1 is SGHAT and CDR2 FQNNGV. V was pared by 5 bases and J by 4 bases, with 14 bases between. Notes on the study in general: Clonal diversity may have been underestimated, and the donors were mostly white British, with more females than males.

Here immunoSEQ multiplex PCR was the method, and the copy in TCRdb shows in-frame clones only, minus some. The table records roughly 150,000 clones, 70% to 90% of them present only once. Sequences were derived from peripheral blood, sampled on day 0 of AZD1222 vaccination. This sequence joins TRBV11-2 and TRBJ1-1; no firm D call. This clonotype originated in an adult in good health. The CDR3 region is CASSLPVPLTEAFF. The DNA of the CDR3 is TGTGCCAGCAGCCTTCCCGTGCCCCTCACTGAAGCTTTCTTT.